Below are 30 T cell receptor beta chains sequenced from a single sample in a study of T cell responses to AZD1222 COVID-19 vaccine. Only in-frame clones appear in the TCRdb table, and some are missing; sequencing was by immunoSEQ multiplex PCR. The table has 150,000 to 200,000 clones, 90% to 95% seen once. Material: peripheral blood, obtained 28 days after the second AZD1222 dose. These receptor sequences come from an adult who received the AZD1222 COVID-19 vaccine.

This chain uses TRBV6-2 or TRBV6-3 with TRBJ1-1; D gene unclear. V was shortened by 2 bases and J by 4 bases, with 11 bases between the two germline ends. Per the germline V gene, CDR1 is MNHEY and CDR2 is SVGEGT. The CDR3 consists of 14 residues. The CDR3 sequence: CASSYRFGGTEAFF. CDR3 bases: TGTGCCAGCAGTTACCGGTTCGGTGGCACTGAAGCTTTCTTT.

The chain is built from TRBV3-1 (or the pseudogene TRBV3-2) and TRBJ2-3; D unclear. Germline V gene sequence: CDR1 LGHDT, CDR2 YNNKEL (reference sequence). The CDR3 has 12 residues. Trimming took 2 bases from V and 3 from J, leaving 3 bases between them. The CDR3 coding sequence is TGTGCCAGCAGCCAATATACAGATACGCAGTATTTT. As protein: CASSQYTDTQYF.

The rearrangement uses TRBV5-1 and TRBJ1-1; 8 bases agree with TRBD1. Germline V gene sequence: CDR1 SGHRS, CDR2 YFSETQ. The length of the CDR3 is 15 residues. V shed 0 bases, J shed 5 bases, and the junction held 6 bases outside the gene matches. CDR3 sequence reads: CASSLEPRQGTEAFF. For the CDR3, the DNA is TGCGCCAGCAGCTTGGAACCTCGACAGGGGACTGAAGCTTTCTTT.

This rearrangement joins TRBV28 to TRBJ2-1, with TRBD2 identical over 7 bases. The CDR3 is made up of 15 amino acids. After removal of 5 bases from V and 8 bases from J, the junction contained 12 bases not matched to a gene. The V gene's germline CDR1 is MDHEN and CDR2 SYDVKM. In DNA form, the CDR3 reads TGTGCCAGCAGTCCGTACTACGCGGGAGCGGATGAGCAGTTCTTC. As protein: CASSPYYAGADEQFF.

The CDR3 coding sequence is TGTGCCAGCAGCCCGAACGAGGGTGGAAGAAACACCATATATTTT. Its protein is CASSPNEGGRNTIYF. The chain uses TRBV6-5 and TRBJ1-3; D gene ambiguous. V shed 6 bases and J shed 5 bases, with 17 bases lying between them. This CDR3 contains 15 residues. The germline V gene encodes CDR1 MNHEY and CDR2 SVGAGI.

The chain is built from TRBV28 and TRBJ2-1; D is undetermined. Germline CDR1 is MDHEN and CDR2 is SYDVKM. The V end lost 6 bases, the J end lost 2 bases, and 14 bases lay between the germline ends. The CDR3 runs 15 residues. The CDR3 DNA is TGTGCCAGCAGCCACGGGTCTAGACCCTACAATGAGCAGTTCTTC. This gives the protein CASSHGSRPYNEQFF.

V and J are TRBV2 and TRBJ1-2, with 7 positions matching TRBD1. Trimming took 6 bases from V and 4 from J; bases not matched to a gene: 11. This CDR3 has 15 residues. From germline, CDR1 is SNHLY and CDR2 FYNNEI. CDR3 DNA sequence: TGTGCCAGCAGCTTACACGGGACAGAAATCTATGGCTACACCTTC. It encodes CASSLHGTEIYGYTF.

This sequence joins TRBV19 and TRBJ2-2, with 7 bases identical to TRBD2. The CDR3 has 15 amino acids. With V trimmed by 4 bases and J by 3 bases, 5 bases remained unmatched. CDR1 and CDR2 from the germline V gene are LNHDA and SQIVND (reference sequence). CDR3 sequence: CASSNRGRDTGELFF. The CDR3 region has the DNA TGTGCCAGTAGTAATCGGGGGAGGGACACCGGGGAGCTGTTTTTT.

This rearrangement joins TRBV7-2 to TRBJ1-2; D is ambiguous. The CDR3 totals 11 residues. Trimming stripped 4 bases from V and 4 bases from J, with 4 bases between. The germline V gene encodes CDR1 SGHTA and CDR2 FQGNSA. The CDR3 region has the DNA TGTGCCAGCAGCTCGACCTATGGCTACACCTTC. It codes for CASSSTYGYTF.

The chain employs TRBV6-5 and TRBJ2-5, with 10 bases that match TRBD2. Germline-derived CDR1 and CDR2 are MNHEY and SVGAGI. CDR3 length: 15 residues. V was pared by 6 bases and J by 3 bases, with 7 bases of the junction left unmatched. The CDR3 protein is CASRGSGRTKETQYF. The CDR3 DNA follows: TGTGCCAGCAGAGGTAGCGGGAGGACAAAAGAGACCCAGTACTTC.

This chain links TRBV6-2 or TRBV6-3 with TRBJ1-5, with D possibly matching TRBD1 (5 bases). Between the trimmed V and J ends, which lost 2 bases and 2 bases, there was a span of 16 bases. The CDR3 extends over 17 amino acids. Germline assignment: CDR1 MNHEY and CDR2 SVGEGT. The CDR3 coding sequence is TGTGCCAGCAGTTACGTATTGGTGGGGGGGGGCAATCAGCCCCAGCATTTT. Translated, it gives CASSYVLVGGGNQPQHF.

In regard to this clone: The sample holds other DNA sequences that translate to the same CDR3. The CDR3, as DNA: TGTGCCAGCAGAAAAGGGGGCTCTGGGGCCAACGTCCTGACTTTC. Translation: CASRKGGSGANVLTF. This chain links TRBV6-5 with TRBJ2-6, with TRBD1 as a possible D gene (6 bases). The V gene's germline CDR1 is MNHEY and CDR2 SVGAGI. V was clipped by 6 bases and J by 0 bases, with 9 bases between them. This CDR3 is built from 15 residues.

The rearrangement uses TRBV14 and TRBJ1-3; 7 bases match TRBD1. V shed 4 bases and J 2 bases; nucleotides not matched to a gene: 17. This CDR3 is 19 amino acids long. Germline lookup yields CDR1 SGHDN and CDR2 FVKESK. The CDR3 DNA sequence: TGTGCCAGCAGCCCAAATTTAATCGCAGGGGGAAGTACTGGAAACACCATATATTTT. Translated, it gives CASSPNLIAGGSTGNTIYF. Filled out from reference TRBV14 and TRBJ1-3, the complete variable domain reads EAGVTQFPSHSVIEKGQTVTLRCDPISGHDNLYWYRRVMGKEIKFLLHFVKESKQDESGMPNNRFLAERTGGTYSTLKVQPAELEDSGVYFCASSPNLIAGGSTGNTIYFGEGSWLTVV.

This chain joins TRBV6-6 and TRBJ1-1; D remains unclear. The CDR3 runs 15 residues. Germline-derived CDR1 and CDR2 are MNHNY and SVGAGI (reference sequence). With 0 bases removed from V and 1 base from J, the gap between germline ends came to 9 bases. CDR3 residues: CASSYSRASNTEAFF. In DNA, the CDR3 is TGTGCCAGCAGTTACTCGAGAGCCTCGAACACTGAAGCTTTCTTT.

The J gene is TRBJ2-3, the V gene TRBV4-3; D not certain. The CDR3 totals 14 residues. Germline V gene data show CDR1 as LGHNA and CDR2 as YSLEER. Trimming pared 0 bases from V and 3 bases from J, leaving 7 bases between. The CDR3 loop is CASSQEFRTDTQYF. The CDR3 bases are TGCGCCAGCAGCCAAGAATTTCGGACAGATACGCAGTATTTT.

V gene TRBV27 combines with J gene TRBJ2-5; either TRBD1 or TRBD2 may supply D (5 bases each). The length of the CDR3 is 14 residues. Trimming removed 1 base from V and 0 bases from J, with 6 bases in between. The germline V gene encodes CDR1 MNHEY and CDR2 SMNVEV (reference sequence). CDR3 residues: CASSLWGYQETQYF. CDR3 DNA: TGTGCCAGCAGTTTATGGGGGTACCAAGAGACCCAGTACTTC.

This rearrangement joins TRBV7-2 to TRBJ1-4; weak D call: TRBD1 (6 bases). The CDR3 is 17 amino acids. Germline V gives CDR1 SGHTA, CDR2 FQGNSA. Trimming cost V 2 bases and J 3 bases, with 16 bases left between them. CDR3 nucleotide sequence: TGTGCCAGCAGCTTATGGGGGCGGGCCAGTGCTAATGAAAAACTGTTTTTT. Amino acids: CASSLWGRASANEKLFF.

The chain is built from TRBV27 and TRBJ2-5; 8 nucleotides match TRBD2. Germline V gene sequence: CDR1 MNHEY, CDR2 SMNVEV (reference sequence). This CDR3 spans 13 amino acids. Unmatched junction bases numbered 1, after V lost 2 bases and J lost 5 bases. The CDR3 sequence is CASSLTSGETQYF. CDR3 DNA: TGTGCCAGCAGTTTAACTAGCGGCGAGACCCAGTACTTC.

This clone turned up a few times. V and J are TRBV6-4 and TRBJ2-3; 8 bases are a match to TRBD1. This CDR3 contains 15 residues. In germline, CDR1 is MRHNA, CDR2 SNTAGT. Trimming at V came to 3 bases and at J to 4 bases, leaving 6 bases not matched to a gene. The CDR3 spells CASSETGQGADTQYF. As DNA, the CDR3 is TGTGCCAGCAGTGAAACCGGACAGGGAGCAGATACGCAGTATTTT.

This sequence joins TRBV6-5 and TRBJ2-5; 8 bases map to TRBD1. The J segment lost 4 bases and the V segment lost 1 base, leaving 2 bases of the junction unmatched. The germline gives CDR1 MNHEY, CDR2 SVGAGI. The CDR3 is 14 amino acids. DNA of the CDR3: TGTGCCAGCAGTTACTTAACAGGGGGAGAGACCCAGTACTTC. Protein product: CASSYLTGGETQYF.

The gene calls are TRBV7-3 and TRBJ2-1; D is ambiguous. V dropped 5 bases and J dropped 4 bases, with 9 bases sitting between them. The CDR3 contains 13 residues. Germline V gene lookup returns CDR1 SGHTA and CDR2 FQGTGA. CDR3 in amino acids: CASSSYKYNEQFF. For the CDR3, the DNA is TGTGCCAGCAGCAGCTACAAATACAATGAGCAGTTCTTC.

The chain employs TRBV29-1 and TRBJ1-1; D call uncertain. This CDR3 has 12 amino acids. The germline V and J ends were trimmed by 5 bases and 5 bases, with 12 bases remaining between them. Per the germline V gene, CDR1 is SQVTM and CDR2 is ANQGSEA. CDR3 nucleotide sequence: TGCAGCGTTCCGTCGGGAGGTACTGAAGCTTTCTTT. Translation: CSVPSGGTEAFF.

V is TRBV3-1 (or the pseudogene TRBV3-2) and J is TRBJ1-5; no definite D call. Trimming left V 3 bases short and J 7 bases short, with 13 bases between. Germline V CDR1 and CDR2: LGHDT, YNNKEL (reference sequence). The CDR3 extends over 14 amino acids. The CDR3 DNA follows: TGTGCCAGCAGCCACGGGTTCGGGAGCCAGCCCCAGCATTTT. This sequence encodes CASSHGFGSQPQHF.

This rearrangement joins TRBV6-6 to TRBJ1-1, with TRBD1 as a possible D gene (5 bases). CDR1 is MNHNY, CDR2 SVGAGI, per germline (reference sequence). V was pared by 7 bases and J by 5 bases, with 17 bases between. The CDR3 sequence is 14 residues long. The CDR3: CASKVQGSSTEAFF. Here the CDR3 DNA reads TGTGCCAGCAAAGTCCAGGGTTCGAGTACTGAAGCTTTCTTT.

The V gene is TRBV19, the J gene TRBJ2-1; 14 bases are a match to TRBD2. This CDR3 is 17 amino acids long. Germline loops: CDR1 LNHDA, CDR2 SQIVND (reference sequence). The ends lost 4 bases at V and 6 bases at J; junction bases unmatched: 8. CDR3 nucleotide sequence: TGTGCCAGTAGTAAAGGGGCCGGGACTAGCGGGAGCAATGAGCAGTTCTTC. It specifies CASSKGAGTSGSNEQFF.

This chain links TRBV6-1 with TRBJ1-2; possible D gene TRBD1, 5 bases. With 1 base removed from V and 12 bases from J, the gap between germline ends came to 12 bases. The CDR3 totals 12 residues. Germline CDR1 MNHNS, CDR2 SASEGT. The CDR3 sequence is CASSEDGGSNTF. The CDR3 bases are TGTGCCAGCAGTGAAGATGGGGGATCAAACACCTTC.

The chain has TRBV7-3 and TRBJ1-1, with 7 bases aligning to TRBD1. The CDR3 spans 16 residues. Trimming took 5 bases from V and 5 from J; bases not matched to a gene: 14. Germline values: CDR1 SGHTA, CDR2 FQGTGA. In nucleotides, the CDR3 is TGTGCCAGCAGCAGGGGCAGGGGGTACGGCATAACTGAAGCTTTCTTT. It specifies CASSRGRGYGITEAFF.

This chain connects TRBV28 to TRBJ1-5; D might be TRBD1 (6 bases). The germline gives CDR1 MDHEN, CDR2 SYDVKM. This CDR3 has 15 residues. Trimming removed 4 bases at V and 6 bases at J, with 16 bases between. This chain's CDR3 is CASSSFGTQGQPQHF. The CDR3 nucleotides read TGTGCCAGCAGTTCCTTTGGGACACAGGGTCAGCCCCAGCATTTT.

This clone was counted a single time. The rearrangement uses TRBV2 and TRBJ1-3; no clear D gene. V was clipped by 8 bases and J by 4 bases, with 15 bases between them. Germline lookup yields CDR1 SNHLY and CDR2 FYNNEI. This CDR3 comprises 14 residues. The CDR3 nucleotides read TGTGCCAGCTGGGGAGTCGTGAGGGGAAACACCATATATTTT. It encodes CASWGVVRGNTIYF.

The DNA of the CDR3 is TGTGCCAGCAGCTCAGACAGCTTCTCCTCGACCGGGGCCAACGTCCTGACTTTC. This encodes CASSSDSFSSTGANVLTF. This rearrangement joins TRBV5-7 to TRBJ2-6; TRBD1 is a possible D gene (5 bases). TRBV5-7 is sorted into the ORF group, with uncertain function. The CDR3 has 18 amino acids. Trimming removed 3 bases from V and 4 bases from J, with 20 bases in between.